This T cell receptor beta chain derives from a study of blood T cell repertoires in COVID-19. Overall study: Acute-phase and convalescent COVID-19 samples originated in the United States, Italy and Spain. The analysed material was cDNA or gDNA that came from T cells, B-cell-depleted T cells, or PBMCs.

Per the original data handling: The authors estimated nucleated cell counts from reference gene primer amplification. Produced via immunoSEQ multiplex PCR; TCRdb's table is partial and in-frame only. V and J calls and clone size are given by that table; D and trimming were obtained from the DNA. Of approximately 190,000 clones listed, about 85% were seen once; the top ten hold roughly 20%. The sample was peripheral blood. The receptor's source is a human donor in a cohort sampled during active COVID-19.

CDR3 region: CASSYSYTDTQYF. Written as DNA, the CDR3 is TGTGCCAGCAGTTACAGCTACACAGATACGCAGTATTTT. The J gene is TRBJ2-3, the V gene TRBV27; D remains ambiguous. From germline, CDR1 is MNHEY and CDR2 SMNVEV (reference sequence). The CDR3 loop spans 13 amino acids. Trimming pared 4 bases from V and 2 bases from J, leaving 7 bases between.